The 12 T cell receptor beta chains below come from one sample, sequenced in a study of spatial heterogeneity in lung cancer. Regarding the study as a whole: How many expanded intratumoral alpha and beta TCRs were present tracked the tumor mutation count, which was a count of nonsynonymous mutations.

TCRdb processed the 5' RACE reads anew with MiXCR; each CDR3 protein has one entry. The data contain some 3,500 distinct CDR3 sequences, around 5% of them singletons. Antigen specificity for these receptors is unknown. The time point denotes: sample taken at primary tumor resection. Material: lung tumor tissue, obtained at surgery. Receptor source: a female donor with early-stage non-small cell lung cancer.

This clonotype is labeled medium-sized. The CDR3 here is CASSLEGESYEQYF. Here the CDR3 DNA reads TGTGCCAGCAGCTTAGAGGGGGAATCTTACGAGCAGTACTTC. The J gene is TRBJ2-7, the V gene TRBV13; D is perhaps TRBD1 (6 bases). Germline CDR1 is PRHDT and CDR2 is FYEKMQ (reference sequence). Trimming cost V 1 base and J 4 bases, with 11 bases left between them. This CDR3 contains 14 residues.

On this clonotype: A single base separates this from a much larger clone, so it may be a read error. This chain connects TRBV28 to TRBJ1-1; no reliable D call. The CDR3 has 14 amino acids. V lost 2 bases and J 7 bases, leaving 14 bases between the germline ends. Germline V lookup: CDR1 MDHEN, CDR2 SYDVKM. The CDR3 spells CASSLRGLHFEAFF. The CDR3 DNA follows: TGTGCCAGCAGTTTACGCGGGTTACACTTTGAAGCTTTCTTT.

Sample share makes this clonotype medium-sized. This rearrangement joins TRBV7-2 to TRBJ2-1; D is unresolved. The CDR3 runs 13 residues. Trimming shortened V by 2 bases and J by 7 bases, and 9 bases separated the two germline ends. Germline V gene data show CDR1 as SGHTA and CDR2 as FQGNSA. This chain's CDR3 is CASSLITINEQFF. CDR3 sequence (DNA): TGTGCCAGCAGCTTAATCACCATTAATGAGCAGTTCTTC.

This clonotype was recorded at least ten times. This chain links TRBV19 with TRBJ2-3; D gene ambiguous. V gave up 7 bases and J gave up 2 bases, with 10 bases separating them. CDR3 length: 13 residues. Germline V lookup: CDR1 LNHDA, CDR2 SQIVND (reference sequence). DNA for the CDR3: TGTGCCAGTACCATCTCACCCACAGATACGCAGTATTTT. Encoded protein: CASTISPTDTQYF.

By share, this clonotype counts as medium-sized (0.01 to 0.1%). This chain connects TRBV7-2 to TRBJ2-1, with 7 positions matching TRBD1. The length of the CDR3 is 14 residues. J was trimmed by 8 bases and V by 2 bases; bases with no gene match: 6. Germline V gene data show CDR1 as SGHTA and CDR2 as FQGNSA. The CDR3: CASSLNRGNDEQFF. CDR3 bases: TGTGCCAGCAGCTTAAACAGGGGAAACGATGAGCAGTTCTTC.

The sample holds many counts of this clonotype. The genes are TRBV7-2 and TRBJ2-7; D possibly matches TRBD1 or TRBD2 (5 bases each). CDR3 size: 14 residues. The germline CDR1 and CDR2 sequences are SGHTA and FQGNSA. V dropped 1 base and J dropped 4 bases, with 11 bases sitting between them. CDR3 DNA sequence: TGTGCCAGCAGCTTAGGAGGGGCGGGTTACGAGCAGTACTTC. As protein: CASSLGGAGYEQYF.

By share, this clonotype ranks as medium-sized. This rearrangement joins TRBV10-3 to TRBJ2-1; possible D gene TRBD2, 5 bases. V was shortened by 3 bases and J by 10 bases, with 7 bases between the two germline ends. The CDR3 extends over 11 amino acids. Germline V CDR1 and CDR2: ENHRY, SYGVKD. The DNA of the CDR3 is TGTGCCATCAGTGAAGTAGCGGAGCAGTTCTTC. Translating it yields CAISEVAEQFF.

This clonotype counts as medium-sized. The genes are TRBV7-2 and TRBJ2-5; D is uncertain. Trimming cost V 5 bases and J 2 bases, with 3 bases left between them. The length of the CDR3 is 11 residues. The germline CDR1 and CDR2 sequences are SGHTA and FQGNSA. CDR3 nucleotide sequence: TGTGCCAGCAGCCTTCAAGAGACCCAGTACTTC. It codes for CASSLQETQYF. Variable domain in full (rest from reference TRBV7-2 and TRBJ2-5): GAGVSQSPSNKVTEKGKDVELRCDPISGHTALYWYRQSLGQGLEFLIYFQGNSAPDKSGLPSDRFSAERTGGSVSTLTIQRTQQEDSAVYLCASSLQETQYFGPGTRLLVL.

In its sample, this clonotype ranks as large. The chain couples TRBV2 to TRBJ2-2; tentative D call: TRBD1 (5 bases). This CDR3 is built from 18 residues. The V end was cut by 4 bases, the J end by 2 bases, with 20 bases between. CDR1 is SNHLY, CDR2 FYNNEI, per germline. This CDR3 reads CASSVPQGPLPNTGELFF. Written as DNA, the CDR3 is TGTGCCAGCAGTGTTCCCCAGGGCCCACTCCCTAACACCGGGGAGCTGTTTTTT.

This clonotype was picked up a small number of times. The J gene is TRBJ2-4, the V gene TRBV12-3 or TRBV12-4; no reliable D call. The CDR3 is made up of 13 amino acids. V lost 6 bases to trimming and J lost 6 bases, with 12 bases between them. CDR3 nucleotides: TGTGCCAGCAGCGGGTTGGGGTCAAACATTCAGTACTTC. Protein sequence: CASSGLGSNIQYF.

Ten or more counts support this clonotype. This chain connects TRBV7-3 to TRBJ2-6; D tentatively fits TRBD1 or TRBD2 (6 bases each). V dropped 3 bases and J dropped 0 bases, with 9 bases sitting between them. The CDR3 length is 16 residues. Per the germline V gene, CDR1 is SGHTA and CDR2 is FQGTGA. Here the CDR3 reads CASSFRGPSGANVLTF. For the CDR3, the DNA is TGTGCCAGCAGCTTCCGGGGGCCCTCTGGGGCCAACGTCCTGACTTTC.

Relative to its sample, this clonotype is medium-sized. The chain combines TRBV12-3 or TRBV12-4 with TRBJ1-5; possibly TRBD1 for D (5 bases). The V and J ends lost 6 bases and 0 bases respectively, with 12 bases between them. The length of the CDR3 is 15 residues. The CDR3 here is CASREGPYSNQPQHF. Here the CDR3 DNA reads TGTGCCAGCAGAGAGGGACCGTATAGCAATCAGCCCCAGCATTTT.